This TCR beta chain was identified during a study of cytomegalovirus exposure and HLA in healthy donors. J lost 3 bases, V lost 10 bases, and 8 bases had no gene match. In germline, CDR1 is SEHNR, CDR2 FQNEAQ (reference sequence). The CDR3 spans 13 residues. Study results and limitations: CMV antigen specificity of three CMV-associated chains was confirmed in vitro.

Points on this clone: Its matching antigen is unknown.

PCR employed 60 Vbeta and 13 Jbeta primers. Data came from immunoSEQ multiplex PCR; TCRdb stores just in-frame clones and leaves some out. This sample has more than 130,000 clones; around three quarters occur once, and the top ten carry 6.5% to 7%. The J gene is TRBJ2-7, the V gene TRBV7-9; TRBD1 aligns across 8 bases. The clonotype originates from a man aged 35-49 years in good health and CMV-seropositive. What was sequenced was PBMCs. The CDR3 DNA is TGTGCCACCGTGGAGACAGGGGTCTACGAGCAGTACTTC. This sequence encodes CATVETGVYEQYF.